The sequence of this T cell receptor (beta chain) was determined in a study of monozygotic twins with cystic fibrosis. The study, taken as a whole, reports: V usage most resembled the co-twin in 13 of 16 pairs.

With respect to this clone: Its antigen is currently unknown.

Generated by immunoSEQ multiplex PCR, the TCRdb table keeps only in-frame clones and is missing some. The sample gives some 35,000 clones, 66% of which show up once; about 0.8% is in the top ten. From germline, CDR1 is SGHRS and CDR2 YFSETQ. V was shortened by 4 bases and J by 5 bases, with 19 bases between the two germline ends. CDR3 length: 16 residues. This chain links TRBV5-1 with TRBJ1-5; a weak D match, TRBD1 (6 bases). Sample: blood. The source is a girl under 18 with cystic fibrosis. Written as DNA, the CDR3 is TGCGCCAGCAGCCCGGGCAACAGGGTAGGTCATCAGCCCCAGCATTTT. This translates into CASSPGNRVGHQPQHF.